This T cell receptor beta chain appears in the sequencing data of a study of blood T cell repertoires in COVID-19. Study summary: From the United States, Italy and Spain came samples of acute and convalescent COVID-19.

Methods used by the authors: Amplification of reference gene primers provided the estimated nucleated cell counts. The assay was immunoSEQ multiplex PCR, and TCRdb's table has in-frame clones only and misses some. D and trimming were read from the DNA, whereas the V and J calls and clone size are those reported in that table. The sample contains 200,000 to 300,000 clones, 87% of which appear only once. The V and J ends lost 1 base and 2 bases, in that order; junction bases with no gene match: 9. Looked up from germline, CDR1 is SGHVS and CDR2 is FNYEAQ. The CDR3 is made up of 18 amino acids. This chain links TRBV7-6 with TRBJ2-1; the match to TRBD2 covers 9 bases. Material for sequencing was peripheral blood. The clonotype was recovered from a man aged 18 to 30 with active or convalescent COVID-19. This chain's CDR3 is CASSLDGRRGGPYNEQFF. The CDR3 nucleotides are TGTGCCAGCAGCTTAGATGGCCGGCGGGGGGGCCCCTACAATGAGCAGTTCTTC.